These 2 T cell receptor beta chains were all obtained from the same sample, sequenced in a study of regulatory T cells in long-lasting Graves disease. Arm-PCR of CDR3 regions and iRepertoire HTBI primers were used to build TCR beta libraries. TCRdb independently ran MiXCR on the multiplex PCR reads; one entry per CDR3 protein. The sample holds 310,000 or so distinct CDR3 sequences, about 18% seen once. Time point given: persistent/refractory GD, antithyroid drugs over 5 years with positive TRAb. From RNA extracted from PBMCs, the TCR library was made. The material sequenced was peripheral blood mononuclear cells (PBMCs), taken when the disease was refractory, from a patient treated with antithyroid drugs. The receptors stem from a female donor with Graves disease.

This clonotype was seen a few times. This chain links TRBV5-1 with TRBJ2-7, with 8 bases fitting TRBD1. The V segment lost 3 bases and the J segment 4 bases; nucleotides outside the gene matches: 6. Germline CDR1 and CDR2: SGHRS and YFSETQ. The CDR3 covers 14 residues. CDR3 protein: CASSSGQVLYEQYF. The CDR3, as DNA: TGCGCCAGCAGCTCGGGACAGGTTCTATACGAGCAGTACTTC.

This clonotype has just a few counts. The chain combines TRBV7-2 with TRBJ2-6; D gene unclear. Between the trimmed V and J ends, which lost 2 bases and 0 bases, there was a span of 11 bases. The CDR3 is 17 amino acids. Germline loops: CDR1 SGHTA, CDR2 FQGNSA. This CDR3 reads CASSLTYSASGANVLTF. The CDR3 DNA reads TGTGCCAGCAGCTTAACATACAGTGCCTCTGGGGCCAACGTCCTGACTTTC.